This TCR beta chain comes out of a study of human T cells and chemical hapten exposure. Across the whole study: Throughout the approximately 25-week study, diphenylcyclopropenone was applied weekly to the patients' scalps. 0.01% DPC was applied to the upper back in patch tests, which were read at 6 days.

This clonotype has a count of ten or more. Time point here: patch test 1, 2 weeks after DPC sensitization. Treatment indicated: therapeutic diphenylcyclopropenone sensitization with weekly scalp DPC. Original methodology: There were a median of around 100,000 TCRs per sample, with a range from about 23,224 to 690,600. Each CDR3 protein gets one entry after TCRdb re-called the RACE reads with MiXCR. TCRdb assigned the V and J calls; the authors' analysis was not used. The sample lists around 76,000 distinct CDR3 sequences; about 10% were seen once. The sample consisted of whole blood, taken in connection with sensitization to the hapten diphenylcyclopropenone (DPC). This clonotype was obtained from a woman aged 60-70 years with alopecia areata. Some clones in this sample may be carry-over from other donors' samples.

Here the CDR3 reads CASIGQDDGYTF. In nucleotides, the CDR3 is TGTGCCAGCATAGGACAGGACGATGGCTACACCTTC. The rearrangement uses TRBV6-6 and TRBJ1-2, with 7 positions matching TRBD1. CDR1 and CDR2 from the germline V gene are MNHNY and SVGAGI (reference sequence). This CDR3 comprises 12 residues. The junction had 5 bases not matched to a gene; V was cut back by 7 bases and J by 6 bases.